This T cell receptor (beta chain) was profiled in a study of vaccination and CD4 T cells after COVID-19. Overall study results and limits: Relatively few convalescent patients were studied; early post-infection timepoints were not included.

For this clonotype: Its antigen is unknown.

Per germline, CDR1 MNHNS and CDR2 SASEGT. The CDR3 is made up of 15 amino acids. The V end lost 5 bases, the J end lost 8 bases, and 16 bases lay between the germline ends. The Oncomine TCR Beta short-read assay was what sequenced the DNA obtained from cultured CD4+ T cells. MiXCR was run by TCRdb on the PCR reads, yielding one entry per CDR3 protein. Among fewer than 8,000 distinct CDR3 sequences listed, roughly 53% were seen once. Treatment described: approximately nine-day PBMC culture with coronavirus spike peptide pools or control peptides (ViraFEST assay). The unexposed donor provided CD4+ T cells, which were taken before the COVID-19 pandemic (2011-2018). Peptide pools at 8 to 10 ug/ml stimulated fewer than 2.5 million PBMCs per well with about 9.6 IU/ml IL-2.

Sequences were obtained from CD4+ T cells from blood, cultured in vitro. The TCR sequence derives from a human donor in good health. The chain joins TRBV6-1 to TRBJ1-6; TRBD1 might be the D (6 bases). As DNA, the CDR3 is TGTGCCAGCAGTACCGCTCGGGGGGCTGATTCACCCCTCCACTTT. Its translation: CASSTARGADSPLHF.